The 18 T cell receptor beta chains given below trace back to one sample, sequenced in a study of cytomegalovirus exposure and HLA in healthy donors. The PCR ran on 60 Vbeta and 13 Jbeta primers. Sequencing used immunoSEQ multiplex PCR; TCRdb keeps in-frame clones, though not all of them. Among roughly 150,000 clones listed, over 65% were seen once. The sequenced sample consisted of PBMCs. Source of these receptors: a male donor in good health and CMV-seronegative.

CDR3 nucleotide sequence: TGTGCCAGCAGTTTTGGGACCGGGACAGCAGCCAATGAGCAGTTCTTC. Protein: CASSFGTGTAANEQFF. The gene calls are TRBV27 and TRBJ2-1, with 7 bases aligning to TRBD1. Germline lookup yields CDR1 MNHEY and CDR2 SMNVEV (reference sequence). J gave up 6 bases and V 3 bases, and 11 bases lay outside the gene matches. CDR3 length: 16 amino acids.

The J gene is TRBJ2-7, the V gene TRBV27; TRBD2 matches 12 bases. Germline CDR1 reads MNHEY; CDR2 reads SMNVEV (reference sequence). Trimming at V came to 8 bases and at J to 6 bases, leaving 5 bases not matched to a gene. The CDR3 length is 13 residues. The CDR3 bases are TGTGCCAGCGGACTAGCGGGACCATTCGAGCAGTACTTC. This translates into CASGLAGPFEQYF.

The CDR3 DNA is TGTGCCAGTAGGAAGAGAGGGATGAGCACTGAAGCTTTCTTT. Amino acids: CASRKRGMSTEAFF. The J gene is TRBJ1-1, the V gene TRBV19, with D hard to call. The V end lost 6 bases, the J end lost 4 bases, and 15 bases lay between the germline ends. CDR1 and CDR2 (germline): LNHDA, SQIVND (reference sequence). This CDR3 comprises 14 residues.

The chain uses TRBV6-6 and TRBJ2-7; D is perhaps TRBD1 (6 bases). The CDR3 has 12 amino acids. The V end was cut by 6 bases, the J end by 4 bases, with 10 bases between. Germline CDR1 is MNHNY and CDR2 is SVGAGI (reference sequence). The CDR3 loop is CASSGDTYEQYF. The CDR3 DNA reads TGTGCCAGCAGCGGGGACACTTACGAGCAGTACTTC.

DNA for the CDR3: TGTGCCAGTAGTCCGACAGGGGACGAGCAGTACTTC. As protein: CASSPTGDEQYF. V is TRBV19 and J is TRBJ2-7; 8 nucleotides match TRBD1. This CDR3 region has 12 residues. V lost 5 bases and J lost 5; bases outside the gene matches: 2. The V gene's germline CDR1 is LNHDA and CDR2 SQIVND (reference sequence).

The chain uses TRBV27 and TRBJ1-2; D is perhaps TRBD1 (6 bases). V lost 0 bases to trimming and J lost 4 bases, with 15 bases between them. The CDR3 contains 16 residues. The germline CDR1 and CDR2 sequences are MNHEY and SMNVEV (reference sequence). This CDR3 reads CASSLSQGGASYGYTF. CDR3 coding DNA: TGTGCCAGCAGTTTATCACAAGGGGGGGCCAGCTATGGCTACACCTTC.

This chain uses TRBV18 with TRBJ2-7, with 9 bases fitting TRBD1. The CDR3 length is 13 residues. Looked up from germline, CDR1 is KGHSH and CDR2 is LQKENI. V lost 7 bases, J lost 5 bases, and 6 bases stayed unmatched. The CDR3 protein is CASLLGTGNEQYF. For the CDR3, the DNA is TGTGCCAGCTTACTTGGGACAGGGAACGAGCAGTACTTC.

This sequence joins TRBV11-3 and TRBJ2-7; a possible D gene is TRBD1 (6 bases). The germline V and J ends were trimmed by 5 bases and 3 bases, with 20 bases remaining between them. Germline V lookup: CDR1 SGHNT, CDR2 YENEEA. CDR3 length equals 16 residues. CDR3 nucleotides: TGTGCCAGCAGCCCCACCTCAGGGGAACCCTGCTACGAGCAGTACTTC. Translation: CASSPTSGEPCYEQYF.

This chain uses TRBV7-9 with TRBJ1-1; perhaps TRBD1 as D (6 bases). The CDR3 has 14 residues. Germline loops: CDR1 SEHNR, CDR2 FQNEAQ (reference sequence). The V gene lost 5 bases and the J gene lost 3 bases, with 13 bases spanning the gap. DNA for the CDR3: TGTGCCAGCAGCCCGTACAGGGACGACACTGAAGCTTTCTTT. Its translation is CASSPYRDDTEAFF.

V usage is TRBV15 and J usage is TRBJ1-2, with D tentatively TRBD1 (5 bases). CDR1 is LNHNV and CDR2 is YYDKDF in the germline V gene (reference sequence). The CDR3 is 14 residues long. Between the trimmed V and J ends, which lost 0 bases and 6 bases, there was a span of 11 bases. The CDR3 nucleotides read TGTGCCACCAGCAGAGACTTCCAGGGTGATGGCTACACCTTC. The encoded protein is CATSRDFQGDGYTF.

V usage is TRBV14 and J usage is TRBJ2-3, with D maybe TRBD2 (7 bases). With 6 bases removed from V and 6 bases from J, the gap between germline ends came to 19 bases. The CDR3 runs to 15 residues. Germline CDR1 reads SGHDN; CDR2 reads FVKESK. CDR3 sequence: CASRARGGGSDTQYF. The CDR3 DNA reads TGTGCCAGCAGGGCCAGGGGAGGGGGAAGCGATACGCAGTATTTT.

CDR3 coding DNA: TGTGCCAGCAGCTTCGGACAGGGCTACGAGCAGTACTTC. This translates into CASSFGQGYEQYF. The chain carries TRBV7-2 and TRBJ2-7, with 8 bases that match TRBD1. The CDR3 extends over 13 amino acids. Germline CDR1 and CDR2: SGHTA and FQGNSA. Unmatched junction bases numbered 1, after V lost 3 bases and J lost 3 bases.

V gene TRBV6-6 combines with J gene TRBJ2-5; 10 bases fit TRBD2. Germline CDR1 reads MNHNY; CDR2 reads SVGAGI (reference sequence). V shed 6 bases, J shed 2 bases, and the junction held 6 bases outside the gene matches. The CDR3 sequence is 15 residues long. DNA of the CDR3: TGTGCCAGCAGCTTAGGGACTAGCGTTCAAGAGACCCAGTACTTC. Translating it yields CASSLGTSVQETQYF.

The chain combines TRBV7-8 with TRBJ2-1; 9 bases map to TRBD2. The length of the CDR3 is 18 residues. Germline V gene data show CDR1 as SGHVS and CDR2 as FQNEAQ. V was pared by 2 bases and J by 6 bases, with 14 bases of the junction left unmatched. DNA for the CDR3: TGTGCCAGCAGCTTAAACTCCGGAGGTAGCGGGAGTAGCAATGAGCAGTTCTTC. It yields the protein CASSLNSGGSGSSNEQFF.

This chain joins TRBV29-1 and TRBJ2-7, with 8 bases matching TRBD1. The ends lost 6 bases at V and 6 bases at J; junction bases unmatched: 4. CDR1 is SQVTM and CDR2 is ANQGSEA in the germline V gene. The CDR3 is 11 residues long. CDR3 sequence: CSVGQVAEQYF. CDR3 bases: TGCAGCGTGGGACAGGTGGCCGAGCAGTACTTC.

The chain carries TRBV2 and TRBJ2-7, with D possibly TRBD2 on 6 matching bases. The CDR3 runs to 13 residues. Germline V CDR1 and CDR2: SNHLY, FYNNEI. Between the trimmed V and J ends, which lost 11 bases and 0 bases, there was a span of 14 bases. The DNA of the CDR3 is TGTGCCTCGGCTGAGGGAGGCTCCTACGAGCAGTACTTC. Its protein product is CASAEGGSYEQYF.

CDR3 in DNA: TGTGCCAGCAGCTTATCCCCGGGAACAGATACGCAGTATTTT. Amino acids: CASSLSPGTDTQYF. V and J are TRBV7-2 and TRBJ2-3, with TRBD2 as a possible D gene (5 bases). Germline V CDR1 and CDR2: SGHTA, FQGNSA. Trimming stripped 2 bases from V and 3 bases from J, with 9 bases between. The CDR3 covers 14 residues.

The table lists this clone with a count of one. This sequence joins TRBV28 and TRBJ2-3, with D perhaps TRBD1 or TRBD2 (5 bases each). This CDR3 comprises 15 residues. CDR1 MDHEN and CDR2 SYDVKM come from the germline V gene. V was clipped by 10 bases and J by 1 base, with 18 bases between them. CDR3 nucleotides: TGTGCCACCAGAGGGGAAAGAGGAGGCACAGATACGCAGTATTTT. It translates to CATRGERGGTDTQYF.